This entry concerns a single T cell receptor beta chain. How the authors handled the data: Reference gene primer amplification yielded estimated nucleated cell counts. Using immunoSEQ multiplex PCR, the repertoire was profiled, and TCRdb retains in-frame clones only, with some absent. V, J and clone size reflect that table, while D and trimming were determined from the DNA. The sample consists of fewer than 100,000 clones, 80% of them appearing once. The sample belongs to a study of blood T cell repertoires in COVID-19. Across the whole study: Some COVID-19 samples were acute and others convalescent; all came from the United States, Italy and Spain. The cDNA or gDNA used as material had been derived from T cells, B-cell-depleted T cells, or PBMCs.

Germline V gene lookup returns CDR1 SGHRS and CDR2 YFSETQ. The CDR3 is 13 residues long. V lost 5 bases and J lost 4, with 10 bases in between. Sequencing was performed on peripheral blood. The chain joins TRBV5-1 to TRBJ1-3, with D hard to call. The source of this sequence is a woman in her 70s with acute or convalescent COVID-19. The DNA for the CDR3 is TGCGCCAGCAGGTCCCCGGGAGGAAACACCATATATTTT. This translates into CASRSPGGNTIYF.